Presented here are 8 T cell receptor beta chains from one specimen sequenced in a study of cytomegalovirus exposure and HLA in healthy donors. Both 60 Vbeta primers and 13 Jbeta primers went into the PCR. The data were produced by immunoSEQ multiplex PCR, yet TCRdb's version contains in-frame clones alone and is incomplete. The sample lists 130,000 or so clones; around 80% were seen once. The specimen sequenced was PBMCs. These receptors were taken from a young man in good health and CMV-seropositive.

V usage is TRBV10-3 and J usage is TRBJ1-6; TRBD1 matches at 8 bases. This CDR3 contains 17 residues. The V segment lost 3 bases and the J segment 10 bases; nucleotides outside the gene matches: 14. CDR1 is ENHRY, CDR2 SYGVKD, per germline. The CDR3 bases are TGTGCCATCAGTGAAAGTGAGGGACAGGCCTTAGGATCACCCCTCCACTTT. Translated: CAISESEGQALGSPLHF.

The chain combines TRBV7-2 with TRBJ2-6; the match to TRBD1 covers 9 bases. Germline lookup yields CDR1 SGHTA and CDR2 FQGNSA. J gave up 0 bases and V 10 bases, and 10 bases lay outside the gene matches. The CDR3 loop spans 17 amino acids. The CDR3 nucleotides read TGTGCCACCCACCCCGGGACAGGGAGCTCTGGGGCCAACGTCCTGACTTTC. This translates into CATHPGTGSSGANVLTF.

The rearrangement joins TRBV5-1 to TRBJ1-5; TRBD1 is a possible D gene (5 bases). This CDR3 comprises 16 residues. Germline-derived CDR1 and CDR2 are SGHRS and YFSETQ. V dropped 4 bases and J dropped 0 bases, with 14 bases sitting between them. For the CDR3, the DNA is TGCGCCAGCAGCGTGGACGGGGGACCTAGCAATCAGCCCCAGCATTTT. This sequence encodes CASSVDGGPSNQPQHF.

The chain is built from TRBV28 and TRBJ1-2; D remains ambiguous. CDR3 length: 13 residues. The germline gives CDR1 MDHEN, CDR2 SYDVKM. The V end lost 8 bases, the J end lost 4 bases, and 14 bases lay between the germline ends. CDR3 nucleotide sequence: TGTGCCAGCGCCCCCACACACGCCTATGGCTACACCTTC. Amino acids: CASAPTHAYGYTF.

V is TRBV4-2 and J is TRBJ1-5, with a weak D call TRBD1 (5 bases). Germline CDR1 and CDR2: LGHNA and YNFKEQ. The CDR3 is made up of 17 amino acids. Trimming shortened V by 2 bases and J by 4 bases, and 18 bases separated the two germline ends. The CDR3 nucleotides read TGTGCCAGCAGCCAATTGGTGGGGGGGGTGACGAATCAGCCCCAGCATTTT. Protein sequence: CASSQLVGGVTNQPQHF.

The chain joins TRBV5-1 to TRBJ2-3; 10 positions agree with TRBD2. Germline loops: CDR1 SGHRS, CDR2 YFSETQ. Unmatched junction bases numbered 4, after V lost 5 bases and J lost 4 bases. The CDR3 totals 14 residues. This CDR3 reads CASRLAGSSDTQYF. The CDR3 DNA reads as TGCGCCAGCAGACTAGCGGGATCTTCAGATACGCAGTATTTT.

This clone showed up just once. This chain links TRBV9 with TRBJ2-7; a possible D gene is TRBD2 (5 bases). CDR3 size: 13 residues. The germline CDR1 and CDR2 sequences are SGDLS and YYNGEE. Trimming shortened V by 4 bases and J by 6 bases, and 14 bases separated the two germline ends. CDR3 DNA sequence: TGTGCCAGCAGCCCGAGTAGCGATGGCGAGCAGTACTTC. Translation: CASSPSSDGEQYF.

The chain couples TRBV28 to TRBJ1-3; 8 bases fit TRBD1. The germline V gene has CDR1 MDHEN and CDR2 SYDVKM. The CDR3 sequence is 16 residues long. The V and J ends lost 6 bases and 2 bases, in that order; junction bases with no gene match: 9. CDR3 amino acids: CASSWTGFIAGNTIYF. In nucleotides, the CDR3 is TGTGCCAGCAGCTGGACAGGGTTTATCGCTGGAAACACCATATATTTT.